This T cell receptor (beta chain) is from a study of shared clonotypes between healthy human individuals. Authors' analysis steps: Without quality scores, immunoSEQ junctional reads could not be filtered like full-length reads. Repertoires were generated with immunoSEQ multiplex PCR, while TCRdb's copy carries only in-frame clones and drops some. V, J and clone size reflect that table, while D and trimming were determined from the DNA. This table holds approximately 650,000 clones, just under 97% found once. The naive CD8 subset, CD45RO-negative cells positively selected for CCR7, excluded terminally differentiated effector memory CD45RA+ cells. The donors were adults (healthy and HIV-negative) with no recent acute infections or vaccinations. For this clone: The antigen remains undetermined.

The CDR3 sequence is 17 residues long. Germline assignment: CDR1 MNHEY and CDR2 SMNVEV (reference sequence). V was clipped by 3 bases and J by 0 bases, with 18 bases between them. Whole-study results and caveats: Generally, naive subsets came out with larger estimated richness than memory subsets.

The sequencing sample was made of naive CD8+ T cells sorted from blood. This clonotype was sampled from a woman aged 30 to 39 in good health. The rearrangement links TRBV27 to TRBJ2-7; either TRBD1 or TRBD2 may supply D (6 bases each). The CDR3 DNA reads as TGTGCCAGCAGTTTGAGTTCCGGGGGCCCTAGCTCCTACGAGCAGTACTTC. This encodes CASSLSSGGPSSYEQYF.